This is a list of T cell receptor delta chains from one sample in a study of delta chain sequences of gamma delta T cells. TCRdb re-analyzed the 5' RACE reads via CATT. The sample lists fewer than 2,500 delta-chain clones, approximately 30% occurring once. Sequenced input: either unsorted cells or a sorted T cell fraction (not recorded which). The receptors originated from a human donor in good health. The CDR3 runs from the conserved cysteine through the conserved F or W. A D gene is named only where the DNA matches it firmly. Size is omitted from some rows. Given values are once, few, many or a class for expanded clones.

TRDD3	TRDV2	TRDJ1	few	TGTGCCTGTGCACCCCTGGGGGTTGAGTACACCGATAAACTCATCTTT	CACAPLGVEYTDKLIF
TRDD3	TRDV2	TRDJ3	medium-sized	TGTGCCTGTGACACCGCGGGGTACTGGGGGATAACTACGAGGTCCTGGGACACCCGACAGATGTTTTTC	CACDTAGYWGITTRSWDTRQMFF
TRDD3	TRDV2	TRDJ1	medium-sized	TGTGCCTGTGACCCTTTACTGGGGGATCCCCACACCGATAAACTCATCTTT	CACDPLLGDPHTDKLIF
TRDD3	TRDV2	TRDJ1	NA	TGTGCCTGTGACGCTATACTGGGGGATACCGGGTTTGGCGATAAACTCATCTTT	CACDAILGDTGFGDKLIF
TRDD3	TRDV2	TRDJ1	medium-sized	TGTGCCTGTGACACGATGGGGGATGATAAACTCATCTTT	CACDTMGDDKLIF
TRDD3	TRDV2	TRDJ1	medium-sized	TGTGCCTGTGACCCAGTACTGGGGGCCTCCGACACCGATAAACTCATCTTT	CACDPVLGASDTDKLIF
TRDD3	TRDV2	TRDJ1	NA	TGTGCCTGTGACACGCTGGGGGATAATGGTTTCACCGATAAACTCATCTTT	CACDTLGDNGFTDKLIF
NA	TRDV2	TRDJ1	medium-sized	TGTGCCTGTGACACCCTGGAACGCCTTGCAGGGGCGGACACCGATAAACTCATCTTT	CACDTLERLAGADTDKLIF
TRDD3	TRDV2	TRDJ1	medium-sized	TGTGCCTGTGACACCGTGGGAATGGGGGATACGAATCGGTACACCGATAAACTCATCTTT	CACDTVGMGDTNRYTDKLIF
TRDD3	TRDV2	TRDJ1	large	TGTGCCTGTGATCGCCTGGGGGTTACAACCGATAAACTCATCTTT	CACDRLGVTTDKLIF
TRDD3	TRDV2	TRDJ3	large	TGTGCCTGTGACACCCCTACTGGGGGATACGGGAGCTCCTGGGACACCCGACAGATGTTTTTC	CACDTPTGGYGSSWDTRQMFF
NA	TRDV2	TRDJ1	medium-sized	TGTGCCTGTGACACGGTAGCTGGGGATGCCCTAGGCACCGATAAACTCATCTTT	CACDTVAGDALGTDKLIF
NA	TRDV2	TRDJ1	medium-sized	TGTGCCTGTGACAACCTAAATGCGGGAGACCACACCGATAAACTCATCTTT	CACDNLNAGDHTDKLIF
NA	TRDV2	TRDJ1	medium-sized	TGTGCCTGTGACACGTTGGGGGTCCCTAACACCGATAAACTCATCTTT	CACDTLGVPNTDKLIF
TRDD3	TRDV2	TRDJ1	few	TGTGCCTTCGGTACTGGGGGATACTGGCGCACCGATAAACTCATCTTT	CAFGTGGYWRTDKLIF
TRDD3	TRDV2	TRDJ1	large	TGTGCCTGTGACACCGTTGGGGGACGGACCGATAAACTCATCTTT	CACDTVGGRTDKLIF
TRDD3	TRDV2	TRDJ1	medium-sized	TGTGCCTGTGACACCGTTTCACTGGGGGATACGCGGACCGATAAACTCATCTTT	CACDTVSLGDTRTDKLIF
NA	TRDV2	TRDJ3	medium-sized	TGTGCCTGTGACACCGGGGGACCCAGCTCCTGGGACACCCGACAGATACCCTCCAGCTCCTGGGACACCCGACAGATGTTTTTC	CACDTGGPSSWDTRQIPSSSWDTRQMFF
NA	TRDV2	TRDJ1	large	TGTGCCTGTGAGAAGTTGGGGCCGAACGCCGATAAACTCATCTTT	CACEKLGPNADKLIF
TRDD3	TRDV2	TRDJ1	medium-sized	TGTGCCTGTGACACGGGCTTCCCTACACCGGGGGATAGAGGCGAAACCGATAAACTCATCTTT	CACDTGFPTPGDRGETDKLIF
TRDD3	TRDV2	TRDJ1	medium-sized	TGTGCCTGTGACACCGTCCGGGGGATATACGACGATAAACTCATCTTT	CACDTVRGIYDDKLIF
TRDD3	TRDV2	TRDJ1	NA	TGTGCCTGTGACACTCTGGGGGTTTCAACGTACACCGATAAACTCATCTTT	CACDTLGVSTYTDKLIF
TRDD3	TRDV2	TRDJ3	medium-sized	TGTGCCTGTGACACGGTCTGGGGGTCCCCGGACCAAAGCTCCTGGGACACCCGACAGATGTTTTTC	CACDTVWGSPDQSSWDTRQMFF
TRDD3	TRDV2	TRDJ3	medium-sized	TGTGCCTGTGACCCCACCGGATCGGGGATACGTCCGACCTGGGACACCCGACAGATGTTTTTC	CACDPTGSGIRPTWDTRQMFF
TRDD3	TRDV2	TRDJ3	NA	TGTGCCTGTGACGCCCTGCTGGGGGATACTTACTACCCTGACACCCGACAGATGTTTTTC	CACDALLGDTYYPDTRQMFF
TRDD3	TRDV2	TRDJ3	medium-sized	TGTGCCTGTGACACTGGGGGATACGACAACTGGGACACCCGACAGATGTTTTTC	CACDTGGYDNWDTRQMFF
TRDD3	TRDV2	TRDJ1	medium-sized	TGTGCCTGTGACCCCACCCCCACTGGGGGATTCCCGTACACCGATAAACTCATCTTT	CACDPTPTGGFPYTDKLIF
TRDD3	TRDV2	TRDJ3	medium-sized	TGTGCCTGTGACACCGTACTGGGGGATACGCCCCTCGGCTCCTGGGACACCCGACAGATGTTTTTC	CACDTVLGDTPLGSWDTRQMFF
TRDD3	TRDV2	TRDJ1	medium-sized	TGTGCCTGTGACACAATACCACTGGGGGAATTATACACCGATAAACTCATCTTT	CACDTIPLGELYTDKLIF
TRDD3	TRDV2	TRDJ1	NA	TGTGCCTGTGACACTGCGGGGGATACGAAGGGAAAACTCATCTTT	CACDTAGDTKGKLIF
NA	TRDV1	TRDJ2	NA	TGTGCTCTTGGGGGGAGTGGGTTGACAGCACAACTCTTCTTT	CALGGSGLTAQLFF
TRDD3	TRDV2	TRDJ1	medium-sized	TGTGCCTGTGATTTTCTGGGGGATACGCTTGACGATAAACTCATCTTT	CACDFLGDTLDDKLIF
TRDD3	TRDV2	TRDJ3	medium-sized	TGTGCCTGTGATACTCCTTTGCATACTGGGGCCGCCTTGAGCTCCTGGGACACCCGACAGATGTTTTTC	CACDTPLHTGAALSSWDTRQMFF
NA	TRDV2	TRDJ1	medium-sized	TGTGCCTGTGACACTCTGGAGGAGGGGATTAACACCGATAAACTCATCTTT	CACDTLEEGINTDKLIF
TRDD3	TRDV2	TRDJ1	medium-sized	TGTGCCTGTGCTCCCCTCATTACTGGGGGCTACACCGATAAACTCATCTTT	CACAPLITGGYTDKLIF
TRDD3	TRDV2	TRDJ1	large	TGTGCCTGTGACGATTTAGAACTGGGGGTTGACACCGATAAACTCATCTTT	CACDDLELGVDTDKLIF
TRDD3	TRDV2	TRDJ1	NA	TGTGCCTGTGACATGATTGGGGGATACGTCGATAAACTCATCTTT	CACDMIGGYVDKLIF
TRDD3	TRDV2	TRDJ1	few	TGTGCCTGTGACTCACTGGGGGAACTCACCGATAAACTCATCTTT	CACDSLGELTDKLIF
TRDD3	TRDV2	TRDJ1	few	TGTGCCTGTGACACCCTGGGGACTGGGGGATCCGTATTGTACACCGATAAACTCATCTTT	CACDTLGTGGSVLYTDKLIF
TRDD3	TRDV2	TRDJ1	medium-sized	TGTGCCTGTGACACCGTGAGCCCACTGGGGGGGTACACCGATAAACTCATCTTT	CACDTVSPLGGYTDKLIF
NA	TRDV2	TRDJ3	medium-sized	TGTGCCTGTGACACCGTACTACGAGGGGACACCCGACAGATGTTTTTC	CACDTVLRGDTRQMFF
TRDD3	TRDV2	TRDJ1	medium-sized	TGTGCCTGTGACACCATAGGGGGATCCGATAAACTCATCTTT	CACDTIGGSDKLIF
TRDD3	TRDV2	TRDJ3	NA	TGTGCCTGTGACTCCGGAGTACTGGGGGGTCGAAGCTCCTGGGACACCCGACAGATGTTTTTC	CACDSGVLGGRSSWDTRQMFF
NA	TRDV2	TRDJ1	medium-sized	TGTGCCTGTGACACCTTGGATTCTGGGGCCCAGTACACCGATAAACTCATCTTT	CACDTLDSGAQYTDKLIF
TRDD3	TRDV2	TRDJ3	few	TGTGCCTGTGACACCTTACTGGGGGATACTACCCGGGACACCCGACAGATGTTTTTC	CACDTLLGDTTRDTRQMFF
NA	TRDV2	TRDJ1	medium-sized	TGTGCCTGTGACACCGTCGGACCGATATACGATAAACTCATCTTT	CACDTVGPIYDKLIF
TRDD3	TRDV2	TRDJ1	medium-sized	TGTGCCTGTGACACCGTGGGGGAGTACACCCTGGGGGATAAACTCATCTTT	CACDTVGEYTLGDKLIF
NA	TRDV2	TRDJ1	medium-sized	TGTGCCTGTGTCCCCCTGGAATCGCCGTACACCGATAAACTCATCTTT	CACVPLESPYTDKLIF
TRDD3	TRDV2	TRDJ3	NA	TGTGCCTGTGACACCGTCCCTGGGGGATACAACTGGGACACCCGACAGATGTTTTTC	CACDTVPGGYNWDTRQMFF
TRDD3	TRDV2	TRDJ1	medium-sized	TGTGCCTGTGACACTGTCACCTTCCGTACTGGGGGAGAGTACACCGATAAACTCATCTTT	CACDTVTFRTGGEYTDKLIF
NA	TRDV2	TRDJ1	NA	TGTGCCTGTGACACCTTGAATAAAGGAACCGATAAACTCATCTTT	CACDTLNKGTDKLIF
TRDD3	TRDV2	TRDJ1	NA	TGTGCCTGTGACTCTGTACTGGGGGATACCACGTACACCGATAAACTCATCTTT	CACDSVLGDTTYTDKLIF
TRDD3	TRDV2	TRDJ1	medium-sized	TGTGCCTGTGACTATCTGCGGGGGATACGGGTAACCGATAAACTCATCTTT	CACDYLRGIRVTDKLIF
TRDD3	TRDV2	TRDJ3	medium-sized	TGTGCCTGTGACCCTACTGGGGCTGATAACCGACAGATGTTTTTC	CACDPTGADNRQMFF